The clone carrying this TCR beta chain was picked up one time. Data came from immunoSEQ multiplex PCR; TCRdb stores just in-frame clones and leaves some out. The data show approximately 1.4 million clones, about 98% seen once. The data originate from a study of shared clonotypes between healthy human individuals. Germline CDR1 reads ENHRY; CDR2 reads SYGVKD. CDR3 length equals 15 residues. The rearrangement links TRBV10-3 to TRBJ2-7; 9 bases match TRBD2. Specimen: naive CD4+ T cells sorted from blood. The subset was: CD45RA+ positively selected. The receptor's source is a man aged 25-45 years in good health. The CDR3 DNA reads TGTGACGAGTATTTTACCGGGACTAGCTGCGACGAGCAGTACTTC. Translated, it gives CDEYFTGTSCDEQYF.